A selection of T cell receptor beta chains follows, all from one sample in a study of blood T cell repertoires in COVID-19. Measured with immunoSEQ multiplex PCR; TCRdb has only the in-frame clones, and not every one. Here the sample spans roughly 230,000 clones, roughly 84% being singletons. The source material was peripheral blood. These receptors were collected from a man aged 50-59 years with active or convalescent COVID-19. CDR3s include the opening cysteine and the closing phenylalanine or tryptophan. The order of the fields is V gene, J gene, D gene, clone size, CDR3 DNA, CDR3 protein. A D gene is named only where the DNA matches it firmly. Clone size is shown for a subset of rows, as once, few, many or a class of expanded clone.

>TRBV25-1|TRBJ2-1|-|-
TGTGCCAGCAGTGAATCCAGGGGTTTCCACAATGAGCAGTTCTTC
CASSESRGFHNEQFF
>TRBV19|TRBJ2-1|TRBD2|-
TGTGCCAGTACCCTACTAGCGGGGGTTAACAGCAATGAGCAGTTCTTC
CASTLLAGVNSNEQFF
>TRBV5-6|TRBJ2-3|-|-
TGTGCCAGCAGCACTATAGATACGCAGTATTTT
CASSTIDTQYF
>TRBV18|TRBJ2-1|TRBD1|-
TGTGCCAGCTCACCACCGGACAGGGAGAATGAGCAGTTCTTC
CASSPPDRENEQFF
>TRBV7-3|TRBJ2-2|TRBD1|-
TGTGCCAGCGGCAGGACAGGGAACACCGGGGAGCTGTTTTTT
CASGRTGNTGELFF
>TRBV7-2|TRBJ2-5|-|once
TGTGCCAGCAGCCGTACGGGATCGGAGACCCAGTACTTC
CASSRTGSETQYF
>TRBV29-1|TRBJ2-7|-|-
TGCAGCGTTGGGCAGGGTAGCTCCTACGAGCAGTACTTC
CSVGQGSSYEQYF
>TRBV7-8|TRBJ2-5|-|-
TGTGCCAGCAGCTTCCCCGGGGTCCAAGAGACCCAGTACTTC
CASSFPGVQETQYF
>TRBV18|TRBJ2-7|-|-
TGTGCCAGCTCACCATTGGACAGCTACGAGCAGTACTTC
CASSPLDSYEQYF
>TRBV5-1|TRBJ2-6|-|-
TGCGCCAGCAGCTTGGCGGGGGATGGGGCCAACGTCCTGACTTTC
CASSLAGDGANVLTF
>TRBV10-3|TRBJ2-6|-|-
TGTGCCATCAGTGACCCAGGGGAAGGTGGGGCCAACGTCCTGACTTTC
CAISDPGEGGANVLTF
>TRBV6-2/TRBV6-3|TRBJ2-5|TRBD1|-
TGTGCCAGCAGCGTACAGGGGCTGGAGACCCAGTACTTC
CASSVQGLETQYF
>TRBV23-1|TRBJ1-5|-|-
TGCGCCAGCAGTCAACAGGGCACGGATCAGCCCCAGCATTTT
CASSQQGTDQPQHF
>TRBV5-1|TRBJ1-3|-|-
TGCGCCAGCAGCCTCGGACGGGCCAGGGCCTCTGGAAACACCATATATTTT
CASSLGRARASGNTIYF
>TRBV27|TRBJ2-7|TRBD1|-
TGTGCCAGCAGTACCAAACAGGGGACCTTCTCCTACGAGCAGTACTTC
CASSTKQGTFSYEQYF
>TRBV19|TRBJ1-6|-|-
TGTGCCAGTAGTATAGGAGCGAACTATAATTCACCCCTCCACTTT
CASSIGANYNSPLHF